This note documents a single TCR beta chain sequence. Its antigen is still unknown. Trimming removed 6 bases at V and 2 bases at J, with 13 bases between. Germline-derived CDR1 and CDR2 are LGHNT and FRNRAP. This CDR3 region has 14 residues. Libraries were prepared by immunoSEQ multiplex PCR; TCRdb keeps only in-frame clonotypes and omits some of them. The sample lists about 71,000 clones, about 92% occurring once. The sample is drawn from a study of graft-versus-host responses after intestinal transplantation. This sample comprised unstimulated CD8+ T cells sorted from spleen or lymph node cells, obtained before intestinal transplant. The sequence was collected from a human donor who received an intestinal transplant. V and J are TRBV12-5 and TRBJ1-2; D remains ambiguous. CDR3: CASGPDTTNYGYTF. The CDR3 DNA follows: TGTGCTAGTGGCCCAGACACCACCAACTATGGCTACACCTTC.